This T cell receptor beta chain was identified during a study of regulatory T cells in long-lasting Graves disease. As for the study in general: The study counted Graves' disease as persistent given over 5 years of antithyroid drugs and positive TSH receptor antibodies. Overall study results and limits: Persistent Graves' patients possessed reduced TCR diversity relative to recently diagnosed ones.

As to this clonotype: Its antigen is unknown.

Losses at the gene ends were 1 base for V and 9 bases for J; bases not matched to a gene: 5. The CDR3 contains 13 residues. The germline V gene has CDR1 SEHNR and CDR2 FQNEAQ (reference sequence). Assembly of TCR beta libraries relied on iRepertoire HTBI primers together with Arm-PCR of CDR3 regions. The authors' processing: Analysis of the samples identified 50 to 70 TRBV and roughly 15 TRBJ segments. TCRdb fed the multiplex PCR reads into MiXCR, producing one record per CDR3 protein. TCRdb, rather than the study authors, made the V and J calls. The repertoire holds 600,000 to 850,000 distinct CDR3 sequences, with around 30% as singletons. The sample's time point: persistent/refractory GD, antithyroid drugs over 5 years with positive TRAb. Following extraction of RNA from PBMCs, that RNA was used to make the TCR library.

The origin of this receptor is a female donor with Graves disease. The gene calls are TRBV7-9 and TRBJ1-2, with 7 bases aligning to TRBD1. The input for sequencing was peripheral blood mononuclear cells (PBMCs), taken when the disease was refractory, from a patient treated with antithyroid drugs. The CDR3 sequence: CASSLEDRLSYTF. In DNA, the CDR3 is TGTGCCAGCAGCTTAGAGGACAGGCTGAGCTACACCTTC. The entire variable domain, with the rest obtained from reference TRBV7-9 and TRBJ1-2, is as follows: DTGVSQNPRHKITKRGQNVTFRCDPISEHNRLYWYRQTLGQGPEFLTYFQNEAQLEKSRLLSDRFSAERPKGSFSTLEIQRTEQGDSAMYLCASSLEDRLSYTFGSGTRLTVV.